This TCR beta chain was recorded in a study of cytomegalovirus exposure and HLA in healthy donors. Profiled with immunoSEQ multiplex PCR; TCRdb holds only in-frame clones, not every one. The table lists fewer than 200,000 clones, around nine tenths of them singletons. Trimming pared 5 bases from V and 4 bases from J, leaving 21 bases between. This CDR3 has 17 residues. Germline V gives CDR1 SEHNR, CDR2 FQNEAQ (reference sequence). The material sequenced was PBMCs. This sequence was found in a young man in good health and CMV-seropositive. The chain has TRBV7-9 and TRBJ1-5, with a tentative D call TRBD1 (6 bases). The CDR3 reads CASSPFGGAGGNQPQHF. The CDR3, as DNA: TGTGCCAGCAGCCCCTTTGGGGGGGCTGGGGGAAATCAGCCCCAGCATTTT. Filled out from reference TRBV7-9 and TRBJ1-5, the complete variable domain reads DTGVSQNPRHKITKRGQNVTFRCDPISEHNRLYWYRQTLGQGPEFLTYFQNEAQLEKSRLLSDRFSAERPKGSFSTLEIQRTEQGDSAMYLCASSPFGGAGGNQPQHFGDGTRLSIL.